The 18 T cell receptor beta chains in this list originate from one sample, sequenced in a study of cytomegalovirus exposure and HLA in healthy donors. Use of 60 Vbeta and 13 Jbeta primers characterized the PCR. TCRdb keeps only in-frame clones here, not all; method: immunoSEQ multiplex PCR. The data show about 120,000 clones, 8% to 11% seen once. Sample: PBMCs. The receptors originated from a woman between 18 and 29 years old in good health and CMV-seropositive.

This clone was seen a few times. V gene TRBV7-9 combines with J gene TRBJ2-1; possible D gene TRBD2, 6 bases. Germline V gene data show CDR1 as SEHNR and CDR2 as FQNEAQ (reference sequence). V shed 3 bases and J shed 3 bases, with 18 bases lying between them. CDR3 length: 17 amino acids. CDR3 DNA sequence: TGTGCCAGCAGCTTGCCGTTCGGGACTGACGGCTACAATGAGCAGTTCTTC. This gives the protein CASSLPFGTDGYNEQFF.

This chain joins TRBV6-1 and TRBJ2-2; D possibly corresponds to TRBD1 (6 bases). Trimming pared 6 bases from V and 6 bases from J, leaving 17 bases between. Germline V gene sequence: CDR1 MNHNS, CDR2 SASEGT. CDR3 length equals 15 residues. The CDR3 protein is CASRKQGMVAGELFF. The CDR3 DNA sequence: TGTGCCAGCAGAAAACAGGGTATGGTAGCCGGGGAGCTGTTTTTT.

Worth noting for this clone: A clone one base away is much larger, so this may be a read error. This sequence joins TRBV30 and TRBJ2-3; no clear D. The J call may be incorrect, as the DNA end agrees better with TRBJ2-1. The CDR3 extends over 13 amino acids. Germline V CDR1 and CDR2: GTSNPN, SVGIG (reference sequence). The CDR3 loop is CAWSDRHYNEQFF. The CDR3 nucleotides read TGTGCCTGGAGTGACAGACATTACAATGAGCAGTTCTTC.

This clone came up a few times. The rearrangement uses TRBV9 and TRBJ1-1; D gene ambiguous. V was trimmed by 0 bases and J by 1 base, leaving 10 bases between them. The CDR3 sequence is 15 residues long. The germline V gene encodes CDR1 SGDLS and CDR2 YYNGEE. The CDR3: CASSVGGFRNTEAFF. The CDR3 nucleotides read TGTGCCAGCAGCGTAGGTGGTTTCAGGAACACTGAAGCTTTCTTT. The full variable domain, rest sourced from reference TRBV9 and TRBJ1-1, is DSGVTQTPKHLITATGQRVTLRCSPRSGDLSVYWYQQSLDQGLQFLIQYYNGEERAKGNILERFSAQQFPDLHSELNLSSLELGDSALYFCASSVGGFRNTEAFFGQGTRLTVV.

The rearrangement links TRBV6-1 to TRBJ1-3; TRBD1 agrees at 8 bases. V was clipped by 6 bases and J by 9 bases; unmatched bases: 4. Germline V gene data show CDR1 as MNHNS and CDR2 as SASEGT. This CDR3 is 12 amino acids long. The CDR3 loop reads CASSGQGGTIYF. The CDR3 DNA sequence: TGTGCCAGCAGCGGACAGGGCGGCACCATATATTTT.

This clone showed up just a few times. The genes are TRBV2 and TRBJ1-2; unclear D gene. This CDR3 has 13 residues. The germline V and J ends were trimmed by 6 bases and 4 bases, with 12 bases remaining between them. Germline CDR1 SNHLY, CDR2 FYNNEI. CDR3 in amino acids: CASSLDPSYGYTF. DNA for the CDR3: TGTGCCAGCAGCCTAGACCCGAGCTATGGCTACACCTTC.

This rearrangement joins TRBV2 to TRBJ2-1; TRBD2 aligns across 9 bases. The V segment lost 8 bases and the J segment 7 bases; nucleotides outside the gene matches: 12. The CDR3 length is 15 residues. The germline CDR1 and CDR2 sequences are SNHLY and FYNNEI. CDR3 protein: CASGGGRAYPNEQFF. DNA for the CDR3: TGTGCCAGCGGCGGCGGGAGGGCCTACCCTAATGAGCAGTTCTTC.

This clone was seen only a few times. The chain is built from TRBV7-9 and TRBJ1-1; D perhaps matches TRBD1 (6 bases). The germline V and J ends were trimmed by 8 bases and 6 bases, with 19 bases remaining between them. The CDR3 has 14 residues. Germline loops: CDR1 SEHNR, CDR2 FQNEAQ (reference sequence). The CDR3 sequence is CASEGGREESEAFF. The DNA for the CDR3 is TGTGCCAGCGAGGGGGGGAGGGAAGAGTCTGAAGCTTTCTTT.

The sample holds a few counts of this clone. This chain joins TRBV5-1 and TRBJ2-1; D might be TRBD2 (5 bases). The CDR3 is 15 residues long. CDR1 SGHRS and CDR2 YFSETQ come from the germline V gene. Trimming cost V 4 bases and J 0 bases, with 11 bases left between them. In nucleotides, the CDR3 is TGCGCCAGCAGCAACAGCGGTAGCTCCTACAATGAGCAGTTCTTC. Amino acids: CASSNSGSSYNEQFF.

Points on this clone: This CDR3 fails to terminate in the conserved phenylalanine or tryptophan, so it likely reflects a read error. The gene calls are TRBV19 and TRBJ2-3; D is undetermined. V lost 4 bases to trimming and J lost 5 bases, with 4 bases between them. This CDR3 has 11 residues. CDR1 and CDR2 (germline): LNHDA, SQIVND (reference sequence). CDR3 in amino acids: CASSNLDTQYV. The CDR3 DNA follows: TGTGCCAGTAGTAATCTAGATACGCAGTATGTT.

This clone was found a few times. The CDR3 loop reads CASSEGWPYEQYF. In DNA, the CDR3 is TGTGCCAGCAGTGAAGGTTGGCCCTACGAGCAGTACTTC. The J gene is TRBJ2-7, the V gene TRBV6-1, with D unresolved. The V end lost 1 base, the J end lost 2 bases, and 6 bases lay between the germline ends. The CDR3 runs 13 residues. CDR1 and CDR2 (germline): MNHNS, SASEGT.

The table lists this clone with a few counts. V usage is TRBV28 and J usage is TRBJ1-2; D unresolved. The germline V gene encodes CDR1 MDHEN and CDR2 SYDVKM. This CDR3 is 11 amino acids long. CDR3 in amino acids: CAIYSNYGYTF. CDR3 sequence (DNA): TGTGCTATTTACAGCAACTATGGCTACACCTTC.

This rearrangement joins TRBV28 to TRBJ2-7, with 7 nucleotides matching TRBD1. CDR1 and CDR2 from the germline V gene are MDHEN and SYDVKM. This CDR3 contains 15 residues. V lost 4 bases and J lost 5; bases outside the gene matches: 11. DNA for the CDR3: TGTGCCAGCAGTTACCGGGACAGCCTTTGGGACGAGCAGTACTTC. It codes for CASSYRDSLWDEQYF.

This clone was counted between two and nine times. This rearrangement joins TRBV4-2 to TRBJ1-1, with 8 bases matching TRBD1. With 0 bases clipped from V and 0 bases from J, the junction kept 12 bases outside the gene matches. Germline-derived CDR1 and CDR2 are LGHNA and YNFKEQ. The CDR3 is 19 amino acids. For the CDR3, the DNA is TGTGCCAGCAGCCAAGATCGGTTGCCGGGGACAGGCATGAACACTGAAGCTTTCTTT. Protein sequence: CASSQDRLPGTGMNTEAFF.

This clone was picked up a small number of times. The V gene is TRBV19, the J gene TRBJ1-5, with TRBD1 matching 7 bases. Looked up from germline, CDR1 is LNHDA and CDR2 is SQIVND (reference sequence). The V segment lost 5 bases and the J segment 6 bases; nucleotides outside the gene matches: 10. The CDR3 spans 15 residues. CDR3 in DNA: TGTGCCAGTAGTCCCTCTGGACAGGAGAGTCAGCCCCAGCATTTT. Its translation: CASSPSGQESQPQHF.

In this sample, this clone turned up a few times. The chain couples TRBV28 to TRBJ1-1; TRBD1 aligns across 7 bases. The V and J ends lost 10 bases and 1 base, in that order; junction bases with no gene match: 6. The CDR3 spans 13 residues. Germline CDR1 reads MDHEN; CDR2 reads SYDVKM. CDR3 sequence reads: CAIRQGRNTEAFF. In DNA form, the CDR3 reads TGTGCCATCCGACAGGGCCGGAACACTGAAGCTTTCTTT.

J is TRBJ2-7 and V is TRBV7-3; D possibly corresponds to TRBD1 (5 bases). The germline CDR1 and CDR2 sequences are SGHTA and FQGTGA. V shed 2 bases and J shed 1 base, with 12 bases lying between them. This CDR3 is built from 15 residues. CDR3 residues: CASSLAPDISYEQYF. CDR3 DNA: TGTGCCAGCAGCTTAGCCCCGGACATATCCTACGAGCAGTACTTC.

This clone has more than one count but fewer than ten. CDR3 nucleotides: TGTGCCTGGAGTGTACTTCAAGGCGGGAGCCTCTACGAGCAGTACTTC. Its protein is CAWSVLQGGSLYEQYF. The chain joins TRBV30 to TRBJ2-7, with 7 bases that match TRBD2. The CDR3 extends over 16 amino acids. J was trimmed by 3 bases and V by 0 bases; bases with no gene match: 11. Germline V CDR1 and CDR2: GTSNPN, SVGIG (reference sequence).